This passage covers 17 T cell receptor beta chains from one sample sequenced in a study of blood T cell repertoires in COVID-19. The protocol was immunoSEQ multiplex PCR, while the TCRdb copy is restricted to in-frame clones and leaves out a portion. This table holds over 300,000 clones, 70% to 90% found once. The sequencing input was PBMCs or T cells enriched from blood (not recorded which). The receptors were sampled from a woman aged 25-40 years with acute COVID-19.

A note on this clone: A read error is possible here, since a much larger clone lies one base away. The CDR3 spells CASSLSPYEQYF. CDR3 nucleotide sequence: TGTGCCAGCAGCTTATCTCCCTACGAGCAGTACTTC. The V and J genes are TRBV7-9 and TRBJ2-7; no clear D. Deletions cut 2 bases from V and 2 bases from J, with 4 bases between. The V gene's germline CDR1 is SEHNR and CDR2 FQNEAQ (reference sequence). This CDR3 is 12 amino acids long.

This clone turned up a few times. This chain uses TRBV9 with TRBJ2-7; possibly TRBD1 for D (6 bases). V shed 4 bases and J shed 3 bases, with 14 bases lying between them. Germline CDR1 and CDR2: SGDLS and YYNGEE. The CDR3 runs 14 residues. The DNA for the CDR3 is TGTGCCAGCAGCCGAGAGGGGGTAATCTACGAGCAGTACTTC. Protein sequence: CASSREGVIYEQYF.

V gene TRBV6-6 combines with J gene TRBJ2-7; a weak D match, TRBD2 (6 bases). Trimming cost V 4 bases and J 3 bases, with 10 bases left between them. The CDR3 loop spans 13 amino acids. The germline V gene has CDR1 MNHNY and CDR2 SVGAGI (reference sequence). Here the CDR3 reads CASSLGGDYEQYF. As DNA, the CDR3 is TGTGCCAGCAGTTTGGGCGGGGACTACGAGCAGTACTTC.

The rearrangement joins TRBV7-9 to TRBJ2-1, with D possibly matching TRBD2 (7 bases). Trimming cost V 2 bases and J 0 bases, with 20 bases left between them. This CDR3 spans 19 amino acids. Germline loops: CDR1 SEHNR, CDR2 FQNEAQ (reference sequence). The CDR3 bases are TGTGCCAGCAGCTTACAGGGGCGAGGCGGGGGCACCTCCTACAATGAGCAGTTCTTC. It is translated as CASSLQGRGGGTSYNEQFF. The full variable domain, completed using reference TRBV7-9 and TRBJ2-1, is DTGVSQNPRHKITKRGQNVTFRCDPISEHNRLYWYRQTLGQGPEFLTYFQNEAQLEKSRLLSDRFSAERPKGSFSTLEIQRTEQGDSAMYLCASSLQGRGGGTSYNEQFFGPGTRLTVL.

The chain carries TRBV28 and TRBJ1-4; D might be TRBD1 (5 bases). Looked up from germline, CDR1 is MDHEN and CDR2 is SYDVKM. CDR3 length equals 15 residues. The germline V and J ends were trimmed by 8 bases and 8 bases, with 21 bases remaining between them. CDR3 protein: CASRPGGTTSEKLFF. CDR3 bases: TGTGCCAGCCGTCCCGGAGGGACCACTTCAGAAAAACTGTTTTTT.

This chain uses TRBV7-9 with TRBJ1-2, with unresolved D. Germline loops: CDR1 SEHNR, CDR2 FQNEAQ (reference sequence). Deletions cut 5 bases from V and 5 bases from J, with 15 bases between. The CDR3 loop spans 14 amino acids. This CDR3 is CASSPPTVVYGYTF. The CDR3 coding sequence is TGTGCCAGCAGCCCCCCCACAGTCGTTTATGGCTACACCTTC.

V gene TRBV30 combines with J gene TRBJ2-7; D unclear. The CDR3 sequence is 14 residues long. Trimming shortened V by 0 bases and J by 2 bases, and 11 bases separated the two germline ends. The germline CDR1 and CDR2 sequences are GTSNPN and SVGIG (reference sequence). CDR3 sequence reads: CAWSVLGATYEQYF. In DNA, the CDR3 is TGTGCCTGGAGTGTACTGGGCGCCACCTACGAGCAGTACTTC. The whole variable domain, filled in from reference TRBV30 and TRBJ2-7, reads SQTIHQWPATLVQPVGSPLSLECTVEGTSNPNLYWYRQAAGRGLQLLFYSVGIGQISSEVPQNLSASRPQDRQFILSSKKLLLSDSGFYLCAWSVLGATYEQYFGPGTRLTVT.

The chain uses TRBV5-1 and TRBJ1-2; 9 bases are a match to TRBD1. The CDR3 contains 13 residues. The germline V gene has CDR1 SGHRS and CDR2 YFSETQ. After removal of 3 bases from V and 7 bases from J, the junction contained 4 bases not matched to a gene. Here the CDR3 reads CASSSQGASGYTF. Here the CDR3 DNA reads TGCGCCAGCAGCTCACAGGGGGCGAGTGGCTACACCTTC.

V and J are TRBV6-5 and TRBJ1-2; tentative D call: TRBD1 (5 bases). Trimming removed 5 bases at V and 4 bases at J, with 17 bases between. Germline lookup yields CDR1 MNHEY and CDR2 SVGAGI. This CDR3 is built from 15 residues. In DNA, the CDR3 is TGTGCCAGCAGTCCCCGTTGGAGGGGCTCCTATGGCTACACCTTC. Translated: CASSPRWRGSYGYTF.

The chain is built from TRBV5-5 and TRBJ1-1; TRBD1 is a possible D gene (6 bases). Germline assignment: CDR1 SGHKS and CDR2 YYEKEE (reference sequence). Trimming removed 2 bases from V and 1 base from J, with 12 bases in between. This CDR3 is built from 15 residues. The CDR3 DNA is TGTGCCAGCAGCTTAACAGGGACCCAGAACACTGAAGCTTTCTTT. As protein: CASSLTGTQNTEAFF.

This rearrangement joins TRBV5-5 to TRBJ2-4; TRBD2 matches at 15 bases. After removal of 4 bases from V and 5 bases from J, the junction contained 4 bases not matched to a gene. This CDR3 comprises 16 residues. Germline assignment: CDR1 SGHKS and CDR2 YYEKEE (reference sequence). CDR3 sequence: CASSEGLAGGQNIQYF. The CDR3 DNA sequence: TGTGCCAGCAGCGAGGGACTAGCGGGGGGCCAAAACATTCAGTACTTC.

In this sample, this clone turned up once. The chain carries TRBV28 and TRBJ1-5; the match to TRBD1 covers 10 bases. The germline CDR1 and CDR2 sequences are MDHEN and SYDVKM. V shed 7 bases, J shed 3 bases, and the junction held 6 bases outside the gene matches. CDR3 length equals 15 residues. The CDR3 nucleotides are TGTGCCAGCACCGGGACAGGGGCCAACAATCAGCCCCAGCATTTT. It yields the protein CASTGTGANNQPQHF.

V usage is TRBV7-2 and J usage is TRBJ1-5, with D perhaps matching TRBD1 (5 bases). This CDR3 comprises 15 residues. Germline-derived CDR1 and CDR2 are SGHTA and FQGNSA. V shed 4 bases and J shed 3 bases, with 13 bases lying between them. CDR3 in amino acids: CASSSSGGNNQPQHF. The CDR3 nucleotides read TGTGCCAGCAGCTCCTCGGGGGGGAACAATCAGCCCCAGCATTTT.

The CDR3 region has the DNA TGTGCCAGCAGCGGGTTAGCGGGGGGGGAATACGAGCAGTACTTC. Its protein product is CASSGLAGGEYEQYF. This rearrangement joins TRBV3-1 (or the pseudogene TRBV3-2) to TRBJ2-7; 11 positions agree with TRBD2. The CDR3 is 15 amino acids. V trimming: 5 bases; J trimming: 4 bases; junction bases outside the gene matches: 7. Germline CDR1 reads LGHDT; CDR2 reads YNNKEL (reference sequence).

This rearrangement joins TRBV5-1 to TRBJ1-6; D is undetermined. V was clipped by 6 bases and J by 9 bases, with 16 bases between them. CDR3 length: 14 amino acids. Looked up from germline, CDR1 is SGHRS and CDR2 is YFSETQ. The CDR3 here is CASKEGQGGSPLHF. For the CDR3, the DNA is TGCGCCAGCAAGGAGGGTCAAGGTGGTTCACCCCTCCACTTT.

The chain is built from TRBV11-2 and TRBJ2-2; D is possibly TRBD1 (6 bases). The CDR3 has 16 residues. Trimming left V 4 bases short and J 7 bases short, with 19 bases between. Per the germline V gene, CDR1 is SGHAT and CDR2 is FQNNGV. DNA for the CDR3: TGTGCCAGCAGCTCCACAGGGTGGGATAAGGTCGGGGAGCTGTTTTTT. Translation gives CASSSTGWDKVGELFF.

The table lists this clone with a count of one. This chain links TRBV5-1 with TRBJ1-2, with 7 nucleotides matching TRBD1. The germline CDR1 and CDR2 sequences are SGHRS and YFSETQ. V gave up 4 bases and J gave up 0 bases; unmatched junction bases: 9. The CDR3 extends over 16 amino acids. As DNA, the CDR3 is TGCGCCAGCAGCCCCTGGACAGGCCCAACTAACTATGGCTACACCTTC. Amino acid sequence: CASSPWTGPTNYGYTF.